A selection of T cell receptor beta chains follows, all from one sample in a study of T-cell reconstitution after alpha-beta-depleted transplantation in children. TCRdb reprocessed the PCR reads with MiXCR, giving one entry per CDR3 protein. Altogether around 300,000 distinct CDR3 sequences are present, 23% being singletons, with the ten largest covering approximately 9.9%. The source was PBMCs, mostly from graft donor cells, collected 180 days after TCRalphabeta/CD19-depleted stem cell transplant. The receptors come from a male patient under 18 who had a stem cell transplant for acute lymphoblastic leukemia, so the T cells may come from the graft donor. Both conserved end residues are part of each CDR3. The order of the fields is J gene, V gene, clone size, D gene, CDR3 protein, CDR3 DNA. A D gene is named only where the DNA matches it firmly. Clone size, where shown, is once, few, many, or a class for clones that have expanded.

>TRBJ2-3|TRBV3-1|few|TRBD2
CASCRPAGGPQSTDTQYF
TGTGCCAGCTGTCGCCCGGCGGGAGGGCCCCAAAGCACAGATACGCAGTATTTT
>TRBJ1-4|TRBV7-9|NA|NA
CASSWGAANEKLFF
TGTGCCAGCAGCTGGGGAGCAGCAAATGAAAAACTGTTTTTT
>TRBJ2-1|TRBV3-1|NA|TRBD2
CASSPPAGGLAGANEQFF
TGTGCCAGCAGCCCCCCAGCAGGGGGACTAGCGGGAGCCAATGAGCAGTTCTTC
>TRBJ1-6|TRBV5-5|NA|NA
CASSLQGWALHF
TGTGCCAGCAGCTTGCAGGGCTGGGCCCTCCACTTT
>TRBJ2-5|TRBV12-3/TRBV12-4|few|NA
CARNPPRPRETQYF
TGTGCCAGAAACCCCCCCCGGCCTAGGGAGACCCAGTACTTC
>TRBJ1-1|TRBV25-1|NA|NA
CASSILEQGGSEAFF
NA
>TRBJ2-1|TRBV4-1|many|TRBD2
CASSQDGGVSYNEQFF
TGCGCCAGCAGCCAAGATGGGGGGGTATCCTACAATGAGCAGTTCTTC
>TRBJ1-5|TRBV12-3/TRBV12-4|few|TRBD1
CASRRQGANNQPQHF
TGTGCCAGCAGAAGACAGGGTGCGAACAATCAGCCCCAGCATTTT
>TRBJ2-5|TRBV12-3/TRBV12-4|NA|NA
CASKVGNQETQYF
TGTGCCAGCAAGGTGGGGAACCAAGAGACCCAGTACTTC
>TRBJ2-1|TRBV5-1|few|TRBD2
CASSGGVYNEQFF
TGCGCCAGCAGCGGGGGGGTCTACAATGAGCAGTTCTTC
>TRBJ2-1|TRBV5-1|NA|NA
CASSPLATLERRTYNEQFF
TGCGCCAGCAGCCCGCTCGCCACCTTAGAGAGGAGGACTTACAATGAGCAGTTCTTC
>TRBJ2-2|TRBV2|few|TRBD2
CASSASSGRATGELFF
TGTGCCAGCAGTGCTTCGAGCGGGAGGGCGACCGGGGAGCTGTTTTTT
>TRBJ1-5|TRBV12-3/TRBV12-4|NA|TRBD1
CASSLSAGGNQPQHF
TGTGCCAGCAGTTTATCGGCAGGGGGTAATCAGCCCCAGCATTTT